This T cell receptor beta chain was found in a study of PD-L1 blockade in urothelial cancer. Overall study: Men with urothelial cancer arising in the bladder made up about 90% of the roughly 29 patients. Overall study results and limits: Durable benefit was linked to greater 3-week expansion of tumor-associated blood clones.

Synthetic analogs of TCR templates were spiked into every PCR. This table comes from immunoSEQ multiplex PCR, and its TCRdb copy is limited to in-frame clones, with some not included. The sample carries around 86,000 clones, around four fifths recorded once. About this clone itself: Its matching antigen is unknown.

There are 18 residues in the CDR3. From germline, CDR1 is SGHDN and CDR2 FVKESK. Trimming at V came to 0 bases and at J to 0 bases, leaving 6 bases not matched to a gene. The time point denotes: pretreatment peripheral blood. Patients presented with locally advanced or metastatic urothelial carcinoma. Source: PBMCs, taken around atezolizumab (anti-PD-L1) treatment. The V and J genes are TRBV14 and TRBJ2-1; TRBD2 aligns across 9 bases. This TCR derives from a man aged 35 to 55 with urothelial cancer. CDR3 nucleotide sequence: TGTGCCAGCAGCCAAGATCTCTGGGGACTAGCCTCCTACAATGAGCAGTTCTTC. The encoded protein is CASSQDLWGLASYNEQFF. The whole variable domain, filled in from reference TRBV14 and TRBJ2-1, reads EAGVTQFPSHSVIEKGQTVTLRCDPISGHDNLYWYRRVMGKEIKFLLHFVKESKQDESGMPNNRFLAERTGGTYSTLKVQPAELEDSGVYFCASSQDLWGLASYNEQFFGPGTRLTVL.